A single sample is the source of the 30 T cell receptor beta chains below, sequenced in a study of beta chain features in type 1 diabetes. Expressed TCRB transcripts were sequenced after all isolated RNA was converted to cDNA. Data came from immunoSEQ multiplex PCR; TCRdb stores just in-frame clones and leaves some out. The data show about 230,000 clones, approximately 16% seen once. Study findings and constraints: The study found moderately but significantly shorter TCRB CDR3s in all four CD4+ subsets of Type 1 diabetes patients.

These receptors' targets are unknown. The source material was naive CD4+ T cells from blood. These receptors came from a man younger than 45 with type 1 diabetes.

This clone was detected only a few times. The CDR3 here is CSVAPTSGRVSYEQYF. The DNA of the CDR3 is TGCAGCGTTGCCCCCACTAGCGGGAGGGTCTCCTACGAGCAGTACTTC. This chain connects TRBV29-1 to TRBJ2-7; 13 bases are a match to TRBD2. Germline-derived CDR1 and CDR2 are SQVTM and ANQGSEA. V lost 4 bases and J lost 0; bases outside the gene matches: 6. This CDR3 is built from 16 residues.

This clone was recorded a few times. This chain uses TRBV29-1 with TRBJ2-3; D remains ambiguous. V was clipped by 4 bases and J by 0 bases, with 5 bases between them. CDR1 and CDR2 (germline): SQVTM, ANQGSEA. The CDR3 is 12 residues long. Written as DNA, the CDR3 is TGCAGCGTTGGTAGAAGCACAGATACGCAGTATTTT. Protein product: CSVGRSTDTQYF.

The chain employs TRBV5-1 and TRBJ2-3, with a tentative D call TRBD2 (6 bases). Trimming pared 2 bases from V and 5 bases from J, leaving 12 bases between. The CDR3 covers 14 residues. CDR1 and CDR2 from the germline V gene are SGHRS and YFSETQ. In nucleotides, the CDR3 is TGCGCCAGCAGCTTCGATCCCGGGAGAGATACGCAGTATTTT. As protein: CASSFDPGRDTQYF.

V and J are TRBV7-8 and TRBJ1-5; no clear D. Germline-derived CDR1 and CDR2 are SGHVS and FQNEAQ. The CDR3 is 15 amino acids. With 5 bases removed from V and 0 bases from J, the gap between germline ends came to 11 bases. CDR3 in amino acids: CASSLRQNSNQPQHF. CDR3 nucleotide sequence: TGTGCCAGCAGCCTTCGGCAGAATAGCAATCAGCCCCAGCATTTT.

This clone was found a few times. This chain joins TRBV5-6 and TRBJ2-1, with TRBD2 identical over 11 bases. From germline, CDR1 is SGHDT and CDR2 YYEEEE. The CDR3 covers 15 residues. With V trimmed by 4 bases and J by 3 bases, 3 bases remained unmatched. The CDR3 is CASSGGLAVYNEQFF. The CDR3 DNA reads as TGTGCCAGCAGCGGGGGACTAGCGGTCTACAATGAGCAGTTCTTC.

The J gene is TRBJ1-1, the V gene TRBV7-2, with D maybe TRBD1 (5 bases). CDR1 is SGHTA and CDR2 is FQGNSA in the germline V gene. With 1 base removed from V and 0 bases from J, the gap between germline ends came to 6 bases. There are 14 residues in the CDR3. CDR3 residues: CASSLGQMNTEAFF. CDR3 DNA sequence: TGTGCCAGCAGCTTAGGACAGATGAACACTGAAGCTTTCTTT.

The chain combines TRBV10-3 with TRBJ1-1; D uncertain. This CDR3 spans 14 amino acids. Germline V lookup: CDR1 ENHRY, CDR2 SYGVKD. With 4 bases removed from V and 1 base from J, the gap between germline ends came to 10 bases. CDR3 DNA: TGTGCCATCAGTGCCGAACGAACGAACACTGAAGCTTTCTTT. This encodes CAISAERTNTEAFF.

CDR3 nucleotides: TGTGCCAGCAGCTTAAAGGTGGGAGCGAACAATGAGCAGTTCTTC. Translating it yields CASSLKVGANNEQFF. V gene TRBV7-3 combines with J gene TRBJ2-1; D might be TRBD2 (5 bases). Germline-derived CDR1 and CDR2 are SGHTA and FQGTGA. V was trimmed by 1 base and J by 5 bases, leaving 12 bases between them. CDR3 length equals 15 residues.

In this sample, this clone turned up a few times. CDR3 loop: CASSRNLPETQYF. The DNA for the CDR3 is TGTGCCAGCAGCCGAAACCTACCGGAGACCCAGTACTTC. The chain uses TRBV14 and TRBJ2-5, with D unresolved. The length of the CDR3 is 13 residues. V was trimmed by 4 bases and J by 5 bases, leaving 11 bases between them. Germline CDR1 is SGHDN and CDR2 is FVKESK.

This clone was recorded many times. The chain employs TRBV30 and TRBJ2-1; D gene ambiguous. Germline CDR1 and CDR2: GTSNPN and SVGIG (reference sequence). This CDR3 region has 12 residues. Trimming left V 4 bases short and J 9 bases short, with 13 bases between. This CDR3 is CAWTSLIGEQFF. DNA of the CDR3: TGTGCCTGGACTAGTCTTATTGGTGAGCAGTTCTTC.

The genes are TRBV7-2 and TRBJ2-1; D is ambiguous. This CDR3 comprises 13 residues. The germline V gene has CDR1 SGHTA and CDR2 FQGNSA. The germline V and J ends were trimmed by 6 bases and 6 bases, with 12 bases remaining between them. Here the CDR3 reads CASRPRWANEQFF. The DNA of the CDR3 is TGTGCCAGCAGGCCCAGGTGGGCCAATGAGCAGTTCTTC. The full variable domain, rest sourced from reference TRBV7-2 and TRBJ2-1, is GAGVSQSPSNKVTEKGKDVELRCDPISGHTALYWYRQSLGQGLEFLIYFQGNSAPDKSGLPSDRFSAERTGGSVSTLTIQRTQQEDSAVYLCASRPRWANEQFFGPGTRLTVL.

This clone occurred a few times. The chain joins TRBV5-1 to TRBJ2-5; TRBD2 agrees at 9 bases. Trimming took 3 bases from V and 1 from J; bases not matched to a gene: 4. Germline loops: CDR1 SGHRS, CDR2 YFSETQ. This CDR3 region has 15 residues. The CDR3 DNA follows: TGCGCCAGCAGCTGGGGACTAGCATTCCAAGAGACCCAGTACTTC. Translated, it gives CASSWGLAFQETQYF.

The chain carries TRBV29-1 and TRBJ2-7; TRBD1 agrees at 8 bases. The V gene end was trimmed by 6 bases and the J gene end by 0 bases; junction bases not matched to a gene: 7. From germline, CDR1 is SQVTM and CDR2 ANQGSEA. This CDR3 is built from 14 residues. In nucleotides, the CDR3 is TGCAGCGTGGGAGTAACAGGGGGCTCCTACGAGCAGTACTTC. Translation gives CSVGVTGGSYEQYF.

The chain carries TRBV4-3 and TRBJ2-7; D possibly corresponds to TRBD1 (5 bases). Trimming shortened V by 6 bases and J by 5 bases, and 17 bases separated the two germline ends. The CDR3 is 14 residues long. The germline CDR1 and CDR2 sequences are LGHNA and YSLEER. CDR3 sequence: CASSSQRRVHEQYF. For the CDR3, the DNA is TGCGCCAGCAGTTCACAACGCAGGGTCCACGAGCAGTACTTC.

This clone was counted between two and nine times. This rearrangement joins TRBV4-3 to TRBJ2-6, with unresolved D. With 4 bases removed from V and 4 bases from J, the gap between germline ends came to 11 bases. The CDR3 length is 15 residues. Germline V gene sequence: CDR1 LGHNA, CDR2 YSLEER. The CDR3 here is CASSLEGQGANVLTF. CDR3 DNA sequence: TGCGCCAGCAGCCTCGAAGGGCAGGGGGCCAACGTCCTGACTTTC.

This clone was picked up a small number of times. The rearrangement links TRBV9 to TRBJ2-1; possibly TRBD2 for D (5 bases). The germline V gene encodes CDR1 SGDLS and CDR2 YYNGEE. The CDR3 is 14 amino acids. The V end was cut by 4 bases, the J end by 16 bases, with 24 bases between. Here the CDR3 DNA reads TGTGCCAGCAGCCCCTGGGAGTTGGGAACATCCCCTTTCTTC. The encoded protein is CASSPWELGTSPFF.

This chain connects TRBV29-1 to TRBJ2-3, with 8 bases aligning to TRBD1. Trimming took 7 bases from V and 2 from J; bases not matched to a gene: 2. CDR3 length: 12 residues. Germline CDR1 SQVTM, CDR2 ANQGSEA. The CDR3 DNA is TGCAGCGGGGACAGGTCCACAGATACGCAGTATTTT. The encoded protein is CSGDRSTDTQYF.

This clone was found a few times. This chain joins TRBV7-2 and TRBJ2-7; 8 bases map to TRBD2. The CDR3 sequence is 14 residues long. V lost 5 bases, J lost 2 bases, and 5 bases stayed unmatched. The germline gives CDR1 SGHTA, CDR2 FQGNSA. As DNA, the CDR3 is TGTGCCAGCAGCCCGACTAGCGCTACCTACGAGCAGTACTTC. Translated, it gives CASSPTSATYEQYF.

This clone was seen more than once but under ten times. The CDR3: CASSAPGQGSEAFF. CDR3 coding DNA: TGTGCCAGCAGCGCCCCGGGACAGGGCTCTGAAGCTTTCTTT. V usage is TRBV7-9 and J usage is TRBJ1-1; 9 nucleotides line up with TRBD1. CDR1 SEHNR and CDR2 FQNEAQ come from the germline V gene (reference sequence). The CDR3 extends over 14 amino acids. The V gene end was trimmed by 5 bases and the J gene end by 6 bases; junction bases not matched to a gene: 7.

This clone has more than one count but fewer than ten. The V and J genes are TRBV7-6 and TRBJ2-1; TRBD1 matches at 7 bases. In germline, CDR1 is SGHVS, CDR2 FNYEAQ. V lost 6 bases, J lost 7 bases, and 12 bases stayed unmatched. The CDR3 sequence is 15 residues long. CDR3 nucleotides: TGTGCCAGCAGTTTCTCGGAACAGGGGAGAAATGAGCAGTTCTTC. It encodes CASSFSEQGRNEQFF.

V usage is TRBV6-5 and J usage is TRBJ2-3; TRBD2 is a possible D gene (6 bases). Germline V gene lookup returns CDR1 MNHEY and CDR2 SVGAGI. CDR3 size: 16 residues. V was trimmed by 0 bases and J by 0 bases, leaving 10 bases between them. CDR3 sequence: CASSYSSGASTDTQYF. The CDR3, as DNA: TGTGCCAGCAGTTACTCATCGGGAGCAAGCACAGATACGCAGTATTTT.

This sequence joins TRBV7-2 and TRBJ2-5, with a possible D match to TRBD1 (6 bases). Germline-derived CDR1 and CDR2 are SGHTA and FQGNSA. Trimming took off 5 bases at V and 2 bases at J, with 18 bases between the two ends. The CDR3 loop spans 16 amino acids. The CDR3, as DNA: TGTGCCAGCAGCGGGCGGACAGTCGCGGCACAAGAGACCCAGTACTTC. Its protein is CASSGRTVAAQETQYF.

Here the CDR3 reads CSVDGHRKETQYF. CDR3 nucleotides: TGCAGCGTTGATGGGCACAGGAAAGAGACCCAGTACTTC. The chain uses TRBV29-1 and TRBJ2-5; D is perhaps TRBD1 (5 bases). Germline V gene sequence: CDR1 SQVTM, CDR2 ANQGSEA. This CDR3 comprises 13 residues. Trimming took 3 bases from V and 3 from J, leaving 11 bases between them.

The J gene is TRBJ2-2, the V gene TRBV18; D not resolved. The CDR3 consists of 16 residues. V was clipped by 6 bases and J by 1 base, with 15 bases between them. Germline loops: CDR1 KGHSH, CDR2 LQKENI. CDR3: CASSRLEWQNTGELFF. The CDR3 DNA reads TGTGCCAGCTCCCGATTAGAGTGGCAGAACACCGGGGAGCTGTTTTTT.

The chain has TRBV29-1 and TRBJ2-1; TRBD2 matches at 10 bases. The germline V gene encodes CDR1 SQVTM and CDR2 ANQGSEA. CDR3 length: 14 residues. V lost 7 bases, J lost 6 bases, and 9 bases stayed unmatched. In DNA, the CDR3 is TGCAGCGCCGGGGGGGCTAGCGGGAGCAATGAGCAGTTCTTC. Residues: CSAGGASGSNEQFF.

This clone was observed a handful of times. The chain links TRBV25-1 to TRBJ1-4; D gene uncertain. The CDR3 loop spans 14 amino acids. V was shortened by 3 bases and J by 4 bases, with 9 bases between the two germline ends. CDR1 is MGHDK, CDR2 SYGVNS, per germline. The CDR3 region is CASSDVGFNEKLFF. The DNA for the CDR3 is TGTGCCAGCAGTGATGTCGGCTTTAATGAAAAACTGTTTTTT.

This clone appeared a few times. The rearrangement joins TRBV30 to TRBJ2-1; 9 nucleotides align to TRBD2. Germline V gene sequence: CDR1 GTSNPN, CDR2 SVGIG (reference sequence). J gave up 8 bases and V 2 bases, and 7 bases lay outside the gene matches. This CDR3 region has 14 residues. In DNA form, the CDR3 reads TGTGCCTGGAGTAAAAGTCTAGCGGGGTATGAGCAGTTCTTC. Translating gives CAWSKSLAGYEQFF.

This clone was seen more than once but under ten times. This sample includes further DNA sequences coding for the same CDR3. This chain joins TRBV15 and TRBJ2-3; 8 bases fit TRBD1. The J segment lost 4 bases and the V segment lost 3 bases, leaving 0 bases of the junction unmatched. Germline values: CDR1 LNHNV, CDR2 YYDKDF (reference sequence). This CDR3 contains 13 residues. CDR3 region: CATSRDRADTQYF. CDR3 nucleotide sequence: TGTGCCACCAGCAGGGACAGGGCAGATACGCAGTATTTT. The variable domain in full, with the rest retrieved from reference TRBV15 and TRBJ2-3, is DAMVIQNPRYQVTQFGKPVTLSCSQTLNHNVMYWYQQKSSQAPKLLFHYYDKDFNNEADTPDNFQSRRPNTSFCFLDIRSPGLGDTAMYLCATSRDRADTQYFGPGTRLTVL.

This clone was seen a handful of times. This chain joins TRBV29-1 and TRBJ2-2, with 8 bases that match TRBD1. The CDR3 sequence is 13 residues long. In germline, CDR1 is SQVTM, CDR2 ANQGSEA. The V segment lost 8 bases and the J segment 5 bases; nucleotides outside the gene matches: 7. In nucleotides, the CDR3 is TGCAGCATGCACGGGGACAGGACCGGGGAGCTGTTTTTT. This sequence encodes CSMHGDRTGELFF.

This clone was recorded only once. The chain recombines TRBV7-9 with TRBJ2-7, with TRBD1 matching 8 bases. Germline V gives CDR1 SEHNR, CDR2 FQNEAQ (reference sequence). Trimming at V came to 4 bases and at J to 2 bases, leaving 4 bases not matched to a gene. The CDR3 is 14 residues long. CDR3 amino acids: CASSSGQGAYEQYF. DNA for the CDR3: TGTGCCAGCAGCTCAGGACAGGGAGCCTACGAGCAGTACTTC.